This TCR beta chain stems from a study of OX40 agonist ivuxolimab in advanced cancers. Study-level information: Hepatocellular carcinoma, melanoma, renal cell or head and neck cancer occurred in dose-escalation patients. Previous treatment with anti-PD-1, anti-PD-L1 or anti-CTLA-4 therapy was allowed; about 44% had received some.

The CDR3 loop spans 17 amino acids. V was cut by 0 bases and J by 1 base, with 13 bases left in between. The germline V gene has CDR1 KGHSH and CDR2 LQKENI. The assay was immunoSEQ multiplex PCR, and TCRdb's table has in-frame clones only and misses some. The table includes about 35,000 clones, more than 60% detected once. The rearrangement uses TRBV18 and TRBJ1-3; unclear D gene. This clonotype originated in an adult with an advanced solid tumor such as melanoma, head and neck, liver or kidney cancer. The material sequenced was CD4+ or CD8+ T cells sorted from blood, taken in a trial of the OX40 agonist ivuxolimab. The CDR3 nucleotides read TGTGCCAGCTCACCACCCAAAGACCGAGCATCTGGAAACACCATATATTTT. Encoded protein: CASSPPKDRASGNTIYF.